What follows describes a single T cell receptor (beta chain). It lacks a known antigen. No per-base quality is available; no much larger clone lies one base away. The data derive from a study of blood T cell repertoires in COVID-19 (dated by TCRdb to about 2020). In the study overall: Samples from collaborators originated in the United States, Italy and Spain and spanned both the acute and convalescent phases of COVID-19. The prospective study material was composed of cDNA or gDNA derived from T cells, B-cell-depleted T cells, or PBMCs. Subjects who had been exposed to COVID-19, were actively infected with it, or had recovered from it provided the deeply sampled blood TCRbeta repertoires that made up the dataset. A freely available public database, intended as a resource for researchers studying the immune response to SARS-CoV-2, is where the repertoires were released. The samples were drawn from two sources: the first 160 participants of the ongoing ImmuneRACE study, and 1,200 or so subjects contributed by 6 global collaborators. A de-identified subject ID, COVID-19 status, age in years and sex were almost always included in the sample metadata. Where available, HLA class I and class II types were taken from metadata supplied by the sample provider and were not determined by assay-based typing.

Each collaborating institution followed its own protocols to collect whole blood in K2EDTA tubes. For TCRbeta analysis, collaborators shipped samples as frozen whole blood, isolated PBMCs, or DNA extracted from either of those sample types. General findings and caveats noted by the study authors: Clinical and demographic metadata were provided uncurated, with the amount varying by source and participant.

From its cysteine to its phenylalanine, the CDR3 spans 12 amino acids. The retained sequence is limited to the CDR3, 36 bases, with the frame set at the first base. The junction carries 3 bases between V and J, which are trimmed by 0 bases and 4 bases respectively. Per the germline V gene, SGHVS is the CDR1 and FQNEAQ is the CDR2. TCRbeta CDR3 regions were amplified from genomic DNA by means of the immunoSEQ Assay, a bias-controlled multiplex PCR. The original methods were these. Nucleated cell counts per sample were estimated from amplification of reference gene primers within the assay. Sequence reads were collapsed and filtered to measure the absolute abundance of every unique TCRbeta CDR3 rearrangement. For each sample, productive Simpson clonality was calculated as the square root of Simpson's diversity index over productive rearrangements. TCRdb took over this immuneACCESS table, retaining in-frame rearrangements with V and J assigned. Such tables are incomplete; in checked studies, under half of the missing clones stem from an unresolved V gene, and the remainder is unexplained. That table supplies the V and J calls and clone size; D and trimming were determined from the DNA. The sample yields approximately 12,000 clones; around 72% were counted once. The ten largest make up under 35% of the sample.

Rearrangement joined TRBV7-8 to TRBJ2-5; the D gene is not confidently resolved. The sequencing sample was made of peripheral blood. The source is a human donor in a cohort sampled during active COVID-19. The CDR3 in this case is CASSLARETQYF. The nucleotides read TGTGCCAGCAGCTTAGCCCGAGAGACCCAGTACTTC.